This TCR beta chain was found in a study of blood T cell repertoires in COVID-19. CDR1 is MNHEY, CDR2 SVGAGI, per germline. The CDR3 extends over 15 amino acids. Trimming took 5 bases from V and 3 from J; bases not matched to a gene: 3. The repertoire was sequenced with immunoSEQ multiplex PCR; TCRdb's copy has only in-frame clones and lacks some. The data show fewer than 250,000 clones, with approximately 85% seen just once and approximately 9% held by the top ten. The chain uses TRBV6-5 and TRBJ2-2, with 10 bases aligning to TRBD2. The receptor comes from a woman in her forties or fifties with acute COVID-19. The sample taken for sequencing was PBMCs or T cells enriched from blood (not recorded which). Here the CDR3 reads CASSRTSGYTGELFF. CDR3 nucleotides: TGTGCCAGCAGTAGGACTAGCGGCTACACCGGGGAGCTGTTTTTT.